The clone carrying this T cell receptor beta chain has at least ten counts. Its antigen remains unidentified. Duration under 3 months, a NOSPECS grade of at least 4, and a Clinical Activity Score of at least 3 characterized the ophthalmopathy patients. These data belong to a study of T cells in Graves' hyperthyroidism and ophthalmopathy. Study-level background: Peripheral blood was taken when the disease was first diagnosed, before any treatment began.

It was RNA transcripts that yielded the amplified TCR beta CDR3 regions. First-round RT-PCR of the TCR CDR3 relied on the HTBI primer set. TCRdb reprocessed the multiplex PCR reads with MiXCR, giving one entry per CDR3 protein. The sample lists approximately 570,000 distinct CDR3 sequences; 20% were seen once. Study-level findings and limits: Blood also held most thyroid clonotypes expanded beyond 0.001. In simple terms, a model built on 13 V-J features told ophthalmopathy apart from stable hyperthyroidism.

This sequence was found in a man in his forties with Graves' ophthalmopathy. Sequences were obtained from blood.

The CDR3 DNA sequence: TGTGCCAGCAGATCACAGGGTGGCACTGAAGCTTTCTTT. This gives the protein CASRSQGGTEAFF. The genes are TRBV28 and TRBJ1-1; D is possibly TRBD1 (6 bases). The germline gives CDR1 MDHEN, CDR2 SYDVKM. V dropped 6 bases and J dropped 4 bases, with 12 bases sitting between them. The CDR3 runs to 13 residues.